The 29 T cell receptor beta chains listed next were all sequenced from one sample in a study of cytomegalovirus exposure and HLA in healthy donors. The primer mix had 60 Vbeta and 13 Jbeta primers. Profiling relied on immunoSEQ multiplex PCR, and the TCRdb table lists in-frame clones only, not all of them. The repertoire holds about 150,000 clones, with 76% as singletons. The material sequenced was PBMCs. The receptors here all came from a male donor in good health and CMV-seronegative.

The chain couples TRBV10-3 to TRBJ1-1; no clear D. There are 13 residues in the CDR3. Germline V lookup: CDR1 ENHRY, CDR2 SYGVKD. V lost 7 bases, J lost 2 bases, and 11 bases lay in between. The CDR3 DNA follows: TGTGCCATCAACGGGGAGCCCAACACTGAAGCTTTCTTT. Amino acid sequence: CAINGEPNTEAFF.

The chain recombines TRBV19 with TRBJ2-1, with 9 bases lining up with TRBD1. J lost 3 bases, V lost 6 bases, and 6 bases had no gene match. The germline gives CDR1 LNHDA, CDR2 SQIVND (reference sequence). The CDR3 extends over 15 amino acids. CDR3 nucleotides: TGTGCCAGTAGGGGTGCGGGACAGGGCTACAATGAGCAGTTCTTC. Translating gives CASRGAGQGYNEQFF.

The V gene is TRBV9, the J gene TRBJ1-2; weak D call: TRBD1 (5 bases). Germline V gene sequence: CDR1 SGDLS, CDR2 YYNGEE. The CDR3 covers 14 residues. V lost 0 bases to trimming and J lost 7 bases, with 13 bases between them. The CDR3 DNA follows: TGTGCCAGCAGCGTAGCGGGACTCTTGAGTGGCTACACCTTC. It translates to CASSVAGLLSGYTF.

This clone appeared a single time. The V and J genes are TRBV28 and TRBJ2-7; no reliable D call. Trimming removed 5 bases from V and 4 bases from J, with 9 bases in between. The CDR3 spans 12 residues. Germline CDR1 is MDHEN and CDR2 is SYDVKM. CDR3 coding DNA: TGTGCCAGCAGTCCTCCGGGTTACGAGCAGTACTTC. Protein product: CASSPPGYEQYF.

This sequence joins TRBV27 and TRBJ2-1; TRBD1 matches at 10 bases. Unmatched junction bases numbered 5, after V lost 5 bases and J lost 7 bases. Germline values: CDR1 MNHEY, CDR2 SMNVEV (reference sequence). CDR3 length: 14 residues. In DNA form, the CDR3 reads TGTGCCAGCAGTCCGGGACAGGGGTGGAATGAGCAGTTCTTC. Its translation: CASSPGQGWNEQFF.

This chain joins TRBV28 and TRBJ2-7, with TRBD1 identical over 7 bases. V lost 3 bases and J lost 3; bases outside the gene matches: 5. This CDR3 has 14 residues. In germline, CDR1 is MDHEN, CDR2 SYDVKM. The CDR3 sequence is CASSFSGTDYEQYF. The CDR3 DNA reads as TGTGCCAGCAGTTTCTCGGGGACAGACTACGAGCAGTACTTC.

The chain employs TRBV5-3 and TRBJ2-7; TRBD2 aligns across 7 bases. TRBV5-3 is an open reading frame whose function is uncertain. The CDR3 is 15 amino acids. The V gene end was trimmed by 4 bases and the J gene end by 0 bases; junction bases not matched to a gene: 7. The CDR3 spells CARSTNRDYSYEQYF. CDR3 sequence (DNA): TGTGCCAGAAGCACCAACCGGGACTACTCCTACGAGCAGTACTTC.

This chain connects TRBV28 to TRBJ1-1, with a weak D call TRBD1 (5 bases). CDR1 is MDHEN, CDR2 SYDVKM, per germline. V was clipped by 5 bases and J by 7 bases, with 11 bases between them. The CDR3 covers 12 residues. CDR3 loop: CASSRLQVEAFF. The CDR3 nucleotides read TGTGCCAGCAGTCGGCTACAGGTTGAAGCTTTCTTT.

The chain carries TRBV10-3 and TRBJ2-3; D remains ambiguous. The CDR3 spans 17 residues. CDR1 ENHRY and CDR2 SYGVKD come from the germline V gene. V lost 2 bases to trimming and J lost 0 bases, with 15 bases between them. Here the CDR3 DNA reads TGTGCCATCAGTGAGGTCAAAACAGTTGTTAGCACAGATACGCAGTATTTT. Translation gives CAISEVKTVVSTDTQYF.

The V call is TRBV7-2, the J call TRBJ2-1; 8 nucleotides align to TRBD2. V dropped 5 bases and J dropped 12; count of bases not matched to a gene: 9. Germline V gives CDR1 SGHTA, CDR2 FQGNSA. This CDR3 has 13 amino acids. The CDR3 region is CASSPGLDLAQFF. In nucleotides, the CDR3 is TGTGCCAGCAGCCCGGGACTAGATCTGGCGCAGTTCTTC.

This clone was seen a few times. The chain is built from TRBV10-3 and TRBJ2-1; 8 nucleotides match TRBD2. CDR1 is ENHRY and CDR2 is SYGVKD in the germline V gene. The CDR3 spans 14 residues. V was pared by 5 bases and J by 7 bases, with 7 bases of the junction left unmatched. The CDR3 DNA follows: TGTGCCATCAGTCCGTTCCCGGGGGGGAATGAGCAGTTCTTC. Translated, it gives CAISPFPGGNEQFF.

The chain uses TRBV9 and TRBJ2-1; D perhaps matches TRBD2 (6 bases). CDR3 length: 16 amino acids. The V end lost 3 bases, the J end lost 2 bases, and 15 bases lay between the germline ends. Germline V gives CDR1 SGDLS, CDR2 YYNGEE. The CDR3 region has the DNA TGTGCCAGCAGCGCCTCCGGGGGTAGTCCCTACAATGAGCAGTTCTTC. Its protein is CASSASGGSPYNEQFF.

The rearrangement joins TRBV5-1 to TRBJ1-4, with TRBD1 identical over 7 bases. Looked up from germline, CDR1 is SGHRS and CDR2 is YFSETQ. The CDR3 runs 14 residues. Trimming took 2 bases from V and 3 from J; bases not matched to a gene: 1. This CDR3 reads CASSLQGSNEKLFF. The CDR3 DNA reads TGCGCCAGCAGCTTACAGGGGTCTAATGAAAAACTGTTTTTT.

V gene TRBV7-2 combines with J gene TRBJ2-1; possible D gene TRBD2, 6 bases. The V gene lost 5 bases and the J gene lost 4 bases, with 18 bases spanning the gap. The germline V gene has CDR1 SGHTA and CDR2 FQGNSA. This CDR3 contains 16 residues. The CDR3 DNA follows: TGTGCCAGCAGCCTTCCCCCGGGAGAGATATACAATGAGCAGTTCTTC. Translated, it gives CASSLPPGEIYNEQFF.

This clone was observed a single time. CDR3 DNA: TGTGCCAGCAGCTCCTCGACTAGCGGGAGTACCGGGGAGCTGTTTTTT. It is translated as CASSSSTSGSTGELFF. The rearrangement joins TRBV5-4 to TRBJ2-2, with TRBD2 identical over 12 bases. There are 16 residues in the CDR3. Trimming took 3 bases from V and 5 from J; bases not matched to a gene: 5. Germline CDR1 reads SGHNT; CDR2 reads YYREEE (reference sequence).

Worth noting for this clone: Germline and junction disagree at one end, which may indicate a read error. This sequence joins TRBV9 and TRBJ1-2; a possible D gene is TRBD1 (6 bases). The CDR3 extends over 14 amino acids. The germline CDR1 and CDR2 sequences are SGDLS and YYNGEE. The CDR3 nucleotides are TGTGCCAGCAGCTCAGACAGGACAGCCCCCCGGCAAATTTTC. It encodes CASSSDRTAPRQIF.

The chain is built from TRBV28 and TRBJ2-5; no definite D call. CDR1 is MDHEN and CDR2 is SYDVKM in the germline V gene. The CDR3 has 13 amino acids. The V end lost 5 bases, the J end lost 1 base, and 8 bases lay between the germline ends. The CDR3 loop is CASSITVQETQYF. CDR3 in DNA: TGTGCCAGCAGTATCACAGTCCAAGAGACCCAGTACTTC.

The chain employs TRBV6-5 and TRBJ2-7; TRBD1 matches at 7 bases. This CDR3 has 13 residues. V was clipped by 0 bases and J by 4 bases; unmatched bases: 0. CDR1 and CDR2 (germline): MNHEY, SVGAGI. Here the CDR3 reads CASSYSTGYEQYF. CDR3 in DNA: TGTGCCAGCAGTTACTCGACAGGGTACGAGCAGTACTTC.

This chain's CDR3 is CASSFPIAGGTYEQYF. In DNA, the CDR3 is TGTGCCAGCAGCTTCCCTATAGCGGGAGGTACCTACGAGCAGTACTTC. This sequence joins TRBV7-2 and TRBJ2-7, with 10 positions matching TRBD2. J lost 2 bases, V lost 3 bases, and 7 bases had no gene match. The CDR3 sequence is 16 residues long. Germline V lookup: CDR1 SGHTA, CDR2 FQGNSA.

This chain joins TRBV27 and TRBJ2-4; the match to TRBD1 covers 7 bases. CDR1 is MNHEY and CDR2 is SMNVEV in the germline V gene (reference sequence). Trimming removed 6 bases from V and 6 bases from J; junction bases left unmatched: 11. CDR3 length: 15 residues. CDR3 DNA sequence: TGTGCCAGCAGCCCATTTCAGGGGGTGGGAAACATTCAGTACTTC. The encoded protein is CASSPFQGVGNIQYF.

The chain links TRBV2 to TRBJ1-5; D not certain. V was clipped by 6 bases and J by 0 bases, with 12 bases between them. This CDR3 has 15 amino acids. The germline gives CDR1 SNHLY, CDR2 FYNNEI. In nucleotides, the CDR3 is TGTGCCAGCAGGTCCTCGGGGTATAGCAATCAGCCCCAGCATTTT. Translation gives CASRSSGYSNQPQHF.

The chain couples TRBV6-1 to TRBJ2-1; the match to TRBD2 covers 12 bases. Per germline, CDR1 MNHNS and CDR2 SASEGT. J lost 7 bases, V lost 4 bases, and 11 bases had no gene match. The CDR3 runs to 17 residues. The CDR3 protein is CASSVHLAGGPRNEQFF. Written as DNA, the CDR3 is TGTGCCAGCAGTGTCCATCTAGCGGGGGGGCCTAGGAATGAGCAGTTCTTC.

This clone was seen only a few times. The chain carries TRBV4-1 and TRBJ2-2, with 7 bases fitting TRBD2. Looked up from germline, CDR1 is MGHRA and CDR2 is YSYEKL. The ends lost 5 bases at V and 5 bases at J; junction bases unmatched: 11. This CDR3 is 16 amino acids long. For the CDR3, the DNA is TGCGCCAGCAGCTTAGGGACTAAAATGGGGACCGGGGAGCTGTTTTTT. Translated: CASSLGTKMGTGELFF.

The chain couples TRBV5-1 to TRBJ2-1, with a weak D call TRBD2 (6 bases). The V gene's germline CDR1 is SGHRS and CDR2 YFSETQ. V gave up 7 bases and J gave up 4 bases, with 9 bases separating them. This CDR3 region has 12 residues. The CDR3 DNA reads TGCGCCAGCTCGGGGGTGTACAATGAGCAGTTCTTC. Residues: CASSGVYNEQFF.

The V gene is TRBV7-2, the J gene TRBJ1-2, with no clear D. Per germline, CDR1 SGHTA and CDR2 FQGNSA. Trimming stripped 1 base from V and 2 bases from J, with 14 bases between. The CDR3 covers 16 residues. Here the CDR3 DNA reads TGTGCCAGCAGCTTAGAATCTGGGAGCCCCAACTATGGCTACACCTTC. Translation gives CASSLESGSPNYGYTF.

V usage is TRBV5-1 and J usage is TRBJ2-5; a possible D gene is TRBD1 (5 bases). Germline lookup yields CDR1 SGHRS and CDR2 YFSETQ. This CDR3 has 13 residues. The V gene lost 2 bases and the J gene lost 2 bases, with 7 bases spanning the gap. The CDR3 DNA sequence: TGCGCCAGCAGCTTAGGGGTACAAGAGACCCAGTACTTC. It encodes CASSLGVQETQYF.

The chain joins TRBV7-9 to TRBJ2-7; TRBD1 matches 9 bases. The germline CDR1 and CDR2 sequences are SEHNR and FQNEAQ (reference sequence). CDR3 length: 13 residues. Unmatched junction bases numbered 5, after V lost 5 bases and J lost 6 bases. The CDR3 DNA follows: TGTGCCAGCAGCCGTGGGACAGGGCCCGAGCAGTACTTC. This codes for CASSRGTGPEQYF.

The gene calls are TRBV27 and TRBJ2-6; D is possibly TRBD1 (6 bases). Looked up from germline, CDR1 is MNHEY and CDR2 is SMNVEV (reference sequence). V lost 6 bases and J 0 bases, leaving 12 bases between the germline ends. The CDR3 is 16 amino acids. For the CDR3, the DNA is TGTGCCAGCAGGCCAGGGGCCCACTCTGGGGCCAACGTCCTGACTTTC. Its translation: CASRPGAHSGANVLTF.

V gene TRBV5-4 combines with J gene TRBJ1-2, with a possible D match to TRBD1 (6 bases). The V end lost 0 bases, the J end lost 0 bases, and 9 bases lay between the germline ends. This CDR3 has 15 residues. CDR1 and CDR2 from the germline V gene are SGHNT and YYREEE (reference sequence). CDR3 in DNA: TGTGCCAGCAGCTTGGGGGGACACTCTAACTATGGCTACACCTTC. It specifies CASSLGGHSNYGYTF. Combining the CDR3 with reference TRBV5-4 and TRBJ1-2 gives the whole variable domain ETGVTQSPTHLIKTRGQQVTLRCSSQSGHNTVSWYQQALGQGPQFIFQYYREEENGRGNFPPRFSGLQFPNYSSELNVNALELDDSALYLCASSLGGHSNYGYTFGSGTRLTVV.